The present TCR beta chain was sequenced within a study of blood T cell repertoires in COVID-19. Study-wide context: The United States, Italy and Spain provided the acute and convalescent COVID-19 samples. PBMCs, B-cell-depleted T cells, or T cells were the source of the cDNA or gDNA that made up the material.

Assay: immunoSEQ multiplex PCR; the TCRdb copy retains only in-frame clones and omits some. This table has about 240,000 clones, more than 75% appearing once. The trim removed 4 bases at V and 7 bases at J, leaving 12 bases unmatched. The germline V gene has CDR1 GTSNPN and CDR2 SVGIG (reference sequence). The CDR3 is 15 residues long. V gene TRBV30 combines with J gene TRBJ1-4, with TRBD1 matching 7 bases. Specimen: PBMCs or T cells enriched from blood (not recorded which). The sequence was collected from a woman aged 40 to 50 with acute COVID-19. In DNA, the CDR3 is TGTGCCTGGACGAGGGGGCAGGACCTAGGTGAAAAACTGTTTTTT. Protein product: CAWTRGQDLGEKLFF. Looking up the rest from reference TRBV30 and TRBJ1-4 gives the full variable domain: SQTIHQWPATLVQPVGSPLSLECTVEGTSNPNLYWYRQAAGRGLQLLFYSVGIGQISSEVPQNLSASRPQDRQFILSSKKLLLSDSGFYLCAWTRGQDLGEKLFFGSGTQLSVL.